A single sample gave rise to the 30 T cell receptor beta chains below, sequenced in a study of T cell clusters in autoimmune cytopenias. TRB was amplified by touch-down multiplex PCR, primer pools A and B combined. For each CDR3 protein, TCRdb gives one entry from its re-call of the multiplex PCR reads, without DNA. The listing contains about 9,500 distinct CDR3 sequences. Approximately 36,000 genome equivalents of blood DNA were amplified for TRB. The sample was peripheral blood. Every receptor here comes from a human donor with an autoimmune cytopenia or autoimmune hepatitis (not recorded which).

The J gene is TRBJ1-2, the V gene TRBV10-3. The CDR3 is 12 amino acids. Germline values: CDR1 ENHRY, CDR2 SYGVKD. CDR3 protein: CAISDNNYGYTF.

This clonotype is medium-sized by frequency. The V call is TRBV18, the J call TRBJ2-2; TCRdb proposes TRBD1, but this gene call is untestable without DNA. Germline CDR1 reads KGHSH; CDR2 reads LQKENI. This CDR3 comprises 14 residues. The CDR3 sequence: CASSPGQNTGELFF.

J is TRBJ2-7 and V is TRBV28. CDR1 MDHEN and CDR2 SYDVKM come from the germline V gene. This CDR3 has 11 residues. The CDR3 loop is CASSTIYEQYF.

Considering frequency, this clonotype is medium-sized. CDR3: CANGGPGDYEQYF. The gene calls are TRBV6-1 and TRBJ2-7; as DNA is missing, the TRBD1 call by TCRdb cannot be tested. CDR1 and CDR2 (germline): MNHNS, SASEGT. This CDR3 contains 13 residues.

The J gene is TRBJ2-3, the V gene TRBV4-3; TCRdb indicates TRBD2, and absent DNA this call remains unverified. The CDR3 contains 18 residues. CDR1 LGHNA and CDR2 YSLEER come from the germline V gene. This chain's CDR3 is CASSQGTSGGRPRDTQYF.

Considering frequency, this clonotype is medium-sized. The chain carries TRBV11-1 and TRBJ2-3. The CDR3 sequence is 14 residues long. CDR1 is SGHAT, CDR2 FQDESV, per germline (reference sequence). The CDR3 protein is CASSLGRSTDTQYF.

The CDR3 sequence: CASSHEDNANTEAFF. The chain has TRBV4-2 and TRBJ1-1; TCRdb designates TRBD1, a call that cannot be tested without DNA. This CDR3 is built from 15 residues. Germline V gives CDR1 LGHNA, CDR2 YNFKEQ.

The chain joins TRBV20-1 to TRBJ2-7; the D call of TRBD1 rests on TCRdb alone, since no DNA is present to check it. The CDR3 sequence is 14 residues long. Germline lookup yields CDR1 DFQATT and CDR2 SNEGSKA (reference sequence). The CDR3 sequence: CSASNPSGGYEQYF.

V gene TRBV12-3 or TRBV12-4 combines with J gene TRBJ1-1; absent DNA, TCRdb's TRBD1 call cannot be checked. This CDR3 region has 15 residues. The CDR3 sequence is CASSLAGTGGTEAFF.

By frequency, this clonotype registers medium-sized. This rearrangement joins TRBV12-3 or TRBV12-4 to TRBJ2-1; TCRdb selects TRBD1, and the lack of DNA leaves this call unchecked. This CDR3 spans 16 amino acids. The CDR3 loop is CASSLRASGKVGEQFF.

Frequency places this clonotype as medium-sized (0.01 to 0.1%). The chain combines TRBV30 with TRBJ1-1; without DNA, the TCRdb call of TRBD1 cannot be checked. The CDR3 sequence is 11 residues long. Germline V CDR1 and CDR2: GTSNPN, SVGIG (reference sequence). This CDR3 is CAWSQGQDGFF.

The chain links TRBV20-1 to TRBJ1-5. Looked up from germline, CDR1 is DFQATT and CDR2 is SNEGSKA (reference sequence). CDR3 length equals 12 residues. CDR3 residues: CSAFSGNQPQHF.

CDR3 sequence: CSARRTGGYQVGEQYF. The V call is TRBV20-1, the J call TRBJ2-7; the D call from TCRdb, TRBD1, cannot be confirmed without DNA. CDR3 length equals 16 residues. Germline values: CDR1 DFQATT, CDR2 SNEGSKA (reference sequence).

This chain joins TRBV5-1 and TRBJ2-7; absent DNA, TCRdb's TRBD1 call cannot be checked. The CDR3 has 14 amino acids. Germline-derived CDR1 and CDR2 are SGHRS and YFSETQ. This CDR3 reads CASSLGLTGDEQYF.

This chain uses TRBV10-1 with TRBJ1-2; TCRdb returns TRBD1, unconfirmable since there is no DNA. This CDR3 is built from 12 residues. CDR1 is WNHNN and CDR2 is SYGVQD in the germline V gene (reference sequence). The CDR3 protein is CASSSGTVGYTF.

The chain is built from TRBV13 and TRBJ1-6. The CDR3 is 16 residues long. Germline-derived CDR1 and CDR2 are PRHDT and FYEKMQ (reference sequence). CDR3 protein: CASSFYGGIEGSPLHF.

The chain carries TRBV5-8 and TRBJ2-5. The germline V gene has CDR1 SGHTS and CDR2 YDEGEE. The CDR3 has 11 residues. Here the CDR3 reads CASSFLETQYF.

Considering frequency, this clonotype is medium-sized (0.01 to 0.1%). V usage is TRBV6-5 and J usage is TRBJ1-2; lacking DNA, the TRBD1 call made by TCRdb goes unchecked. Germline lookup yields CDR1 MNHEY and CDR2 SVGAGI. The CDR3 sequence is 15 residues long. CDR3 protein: CASSYSGTDPYGYTF.

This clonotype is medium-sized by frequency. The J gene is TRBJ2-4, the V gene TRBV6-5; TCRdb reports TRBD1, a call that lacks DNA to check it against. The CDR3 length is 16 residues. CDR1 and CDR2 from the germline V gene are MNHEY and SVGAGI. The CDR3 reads CASRPGRGAGGNIQYF.

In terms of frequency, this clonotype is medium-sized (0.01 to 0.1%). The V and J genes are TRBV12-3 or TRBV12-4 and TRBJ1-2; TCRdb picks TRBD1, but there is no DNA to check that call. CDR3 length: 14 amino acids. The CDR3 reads CASSLVDRGGGYTF.

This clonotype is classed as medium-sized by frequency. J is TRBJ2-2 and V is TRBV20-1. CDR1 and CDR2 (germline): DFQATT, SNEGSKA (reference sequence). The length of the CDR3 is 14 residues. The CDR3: CSARDLDYTGELFF.

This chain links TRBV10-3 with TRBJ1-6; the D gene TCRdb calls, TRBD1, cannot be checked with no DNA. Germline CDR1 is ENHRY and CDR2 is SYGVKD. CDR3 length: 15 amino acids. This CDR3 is CATRGQGDYNSPLHF.

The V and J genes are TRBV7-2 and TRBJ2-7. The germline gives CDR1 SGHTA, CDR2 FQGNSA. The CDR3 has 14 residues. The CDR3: CASSLVPETYEQYF.

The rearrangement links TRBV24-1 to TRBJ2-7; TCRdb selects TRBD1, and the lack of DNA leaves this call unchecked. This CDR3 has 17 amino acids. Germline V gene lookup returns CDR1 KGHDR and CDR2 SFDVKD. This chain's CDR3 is CATSDSGQGNIPYEQYF.

The CDR3 sequence is CASSPRLAGVTDTQYF. The rearrangement uses TRBV5-1 and TRBJ2-3; TCRdb reports TRBD2, a call that lacks DNA to check it against. Germline V gives CDR1 SGHRS, CDR2 YFSETQ. The CDR3 length is 16 residues.

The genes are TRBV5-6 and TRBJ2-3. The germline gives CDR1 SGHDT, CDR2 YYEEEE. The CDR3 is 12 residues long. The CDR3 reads CASRLTDDTQYF.

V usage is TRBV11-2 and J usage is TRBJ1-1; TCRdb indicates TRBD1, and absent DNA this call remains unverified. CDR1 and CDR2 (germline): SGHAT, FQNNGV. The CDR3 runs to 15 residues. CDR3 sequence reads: CASTYSAGRGFKAFF.

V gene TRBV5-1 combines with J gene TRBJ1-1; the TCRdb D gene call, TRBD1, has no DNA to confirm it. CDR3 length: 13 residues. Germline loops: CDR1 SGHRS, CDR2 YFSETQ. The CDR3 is CASSSVPGTEAFF.

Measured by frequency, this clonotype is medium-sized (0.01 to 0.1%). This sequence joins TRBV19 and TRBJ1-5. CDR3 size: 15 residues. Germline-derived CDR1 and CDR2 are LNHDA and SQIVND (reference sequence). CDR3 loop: CASSAREVGNQPQHF.

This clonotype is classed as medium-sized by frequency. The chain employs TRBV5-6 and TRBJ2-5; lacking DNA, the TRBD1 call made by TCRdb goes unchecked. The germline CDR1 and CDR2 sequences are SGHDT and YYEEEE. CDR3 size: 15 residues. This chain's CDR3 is CASSLSTGGRETQYF.